A selection of T cell receptor beta chains follows, all from one sample in a study of T cell repertoires in cytomegalovirus infection. Using its own MiXCR run on the reads, TCRdb lists one record per CDR3 protein. The sample holds around 750,000 distinct CDR3 sequences, over 25% seen once. These TCRs' antigens remain unknown. The sequences come from cultured CD8+ T cells from PBMCs, collected from culture after CMV antigen stimulation. The receptor source for this set is a human donor in good health (CMV status not recorded). Some clones in this sample may be carry-over from other donors' samples. Both conserved end residues are trimmed from each CDR3. Each record gives: D gene, V gene, J gene, CDR3 protein. D genes are given only for firm matches.

>TRBD1|TRBV5-6|TRBJ2-7
ASRNRDRTYEQY
>TRBD2|TRBV6-6|TRBJ2-3
ASSSPASGGTDTQY
>NA|TRBV7-9|TRBJ2-1
ASSQSSDGQF
>NA|TRBV20-1|TRBJ2-4
SASRERNIQY
>NA|TRBV7-9|TRBJ2-7
ASRAGNYEQY
>TRBD1|TRBV6-6|TRBJ1-2
VSSEGQNYT
>TRBD1|TRBV9|TRBJ2-2
ASSVEGGDTGELF
>TRBD1|TRBV20-1|TRBJ1-6
SAPGTGFSPLH
>NA|TRBV12-5|TRBJ1-2
ASGFSSHYGYT
>TRBD2|TRBV4-1|TRBJ2-1
ASSPLAGGQDEQF
>NA|TRBV9|TRBJ1-5
ASSGPDWNQPQH
>NA|TRBV6-1|TRBJ1-1
ASSETQYRGTEAF
>NA|TRBV7-9|TRBJ2-1
ASTVRSSSYNEQF
>TRBD2|TRBV9|TRBJ2-3
ASSPRAGGAADTQY
>TRBD1|TRBV27|TRBJ2-1
ASSPQGESYNEQF
>NA|TRBV27|TRBJ2-1
AIGPGGNYNEQF
>NA|TRBV12-3/TRBV12-4|TRBJ2-1
ASRPDSPVNEQF
>NA|TRBV7-2|TRBJ1-1
ASSLTLGAWTEAF
>NA|TRBV7-8|TRBJ1-1
ASSLAGSWNTEAF
>TRBD1|TRBV29-1|TRBJ2-3
SVPIRDRGRDTQY
>NA|TRBV6-2/TRBV6-3|TRBJ1-5
ASSYPGPNQPQH
>TRBD2|TRBV7-6|TRBJ2-7
ASSLGLAGDGTYEQY
>NA|TRBV6-6|TRBJ2-5
ASSFNRVKTQY
>NA|TRBV5-6|TRBJ1-1
ASSKAAGGTKGHTEAF
>NA|TRBV12-3/TRBV12-4|TRBJ2-2
ASSPQSVGELF
>TRBD1|TRBV11-2|TRBJ2-5
ASSLVYGTGGEETQY
>TRBD1|TRBV12-3/TRBV12-4|TRBJ2-2
ASSSQGAPDTGELF
>NA|TRBV6-2/TRBV6-3|TRBJ2-2
ASSYPRVRESNTGELF
>TRBD2|TRBV25-1|TRBJ2-2
ASSVTSGANTGELF
>NA|TRBV7-9|TRBJ2-2
ASSLADANTGELF
>NA|TRBV7-9|TRBJ2-7
ASSGSGKGLEQY
>NA|TRBV6-5|TRBJ2-5
ASSYIYQETQY
>NA|TRBV24-1|TRBJ2-1
ATSDLWQGFDEQF
>TRBD2|TRBV7-7|TRBJ2-1
ASSLGWGGSDEQF
>TRBD1|TRBV6-5|TRBJ2-3
VSSNRDRVWDTQY
>NA|TRBV7-8|TRBJ1-5
ASSYSSFPQH
>NA|TRBV11-2|TRBJ1-2
ASRRRDARNYGYT
>NA|TRBV6-2/TRBV6-3|TRBJ2-4
ASRSVLAKNIQY
>TRBD1|TRBV7-6|TRBJ2-1
ASVMTGGHNEQF
>NA|TRBV6-6|TRBJ1-4
ASSDDRSNEKLF
>NA|TRBV28|TRBJ1-1
ASSFDYGGSGTEAF
>NA|TRBV18|TRBJ1-2
ASSPPVVAEFGYT
>NA|TRBV25-1|TRBJ1-1
ASSEFYTSHGMNTEAF